This T cell receptor (beta chain) was captured by sequencing in a study of cytomegalovirus exposure and HLA in healthy donors. Details on this clone: Its antigen is unknown.

Notes on the study in general: The study assumed roughly uniform donor sequencing depth for presence/absence analyses. A later analysis, which compared TCR beta chains of equal frequency, found the HLA-associated ones more clonally expanded. An analysis that was carried out later associated 15,000 to 20,000 TCR beta sequences with HLA alleles at 0.05 false discovery rate. Some highly shared sequence variants likely arose as a pipeline artifact.

The CDR3 spans 15 residues. V lost 0 bases and J lost 4; bases outside the gene matches: 5. Germline V lookup: CDR1 LNHDA, CDR2 SQIVND (reference sequence). Amplification used 60 Vbeta primers and 13 Jbeta primers. TCRdb's table, derived via immunoSEQ multiplex PCR, lists solely in-frame clones and lacks some. The sample consists of around 150,000 clones, roughly 85% of them appearing once. The chain has TRBV19 and TRBJ2-5, with 7 bases identical to TRBD1. The receptor comes from a man aged 40-49 years in good health and CMV-seronegative. Sequencing was done on a sample of PBMCs. CDR3 residues: CASSIDSRGIETQYF. CDR3 coding DNA: TGTGCCAGTAGTATAGACAGCAGGGGGATAGAGACCCAGTACTTC.